This T cell receptor (beta chain) was captured in a study of type 1 regulatory T cells. As for the study in general: This in vitro CD4 product, T-allo10, is enriched for Tr1 cells and alloantigen-specific.

In its sample, this clonotype is medium-sized (0.01 to 0.1%). Its antigen is not known. The germline V and J ends were trimmed by 4 bases and 7 bases, with 19 bases remaining between them. The CDR3 is 16 amino acids. Germline CDR1 KGHDR, CDR2 SFDVKD. TCRdb reanalysed the reads using MiXCR and keeps one entry per CDR3 protein. The sample carries 20,000 to 25,000 distinct CDR3 sequences, more than 45% recorded once. The rearrangement uses TRBV24-1 and TRBJ2-1; weak D call: TRBD1 (6 bases). Sequencing was performed on cultured T cells, either the whole culture or a sorted T cell fraction (not recorded which). The TCR sequence derives from a human donor in good health. CDR3 DNA: TGTGCCACCAGTGACCCCGCCGCCGGACAGCTTAATGAGCAGTTCTTC. Its protein is CATSDPAAGQLNEQFF.